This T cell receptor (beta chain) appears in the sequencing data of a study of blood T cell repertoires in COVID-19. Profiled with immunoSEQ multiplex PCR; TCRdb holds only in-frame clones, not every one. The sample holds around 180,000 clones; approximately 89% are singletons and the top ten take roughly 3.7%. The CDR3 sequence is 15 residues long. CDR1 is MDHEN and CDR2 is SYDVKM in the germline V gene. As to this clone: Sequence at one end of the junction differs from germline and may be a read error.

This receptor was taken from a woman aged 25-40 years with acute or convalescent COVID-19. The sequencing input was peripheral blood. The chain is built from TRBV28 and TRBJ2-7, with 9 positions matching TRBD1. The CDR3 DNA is TGTGCCAGCACCGAGGGACAGGGACCACCTTACGGGCAGTACTTC. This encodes CASTEGQGPPYGQYF.